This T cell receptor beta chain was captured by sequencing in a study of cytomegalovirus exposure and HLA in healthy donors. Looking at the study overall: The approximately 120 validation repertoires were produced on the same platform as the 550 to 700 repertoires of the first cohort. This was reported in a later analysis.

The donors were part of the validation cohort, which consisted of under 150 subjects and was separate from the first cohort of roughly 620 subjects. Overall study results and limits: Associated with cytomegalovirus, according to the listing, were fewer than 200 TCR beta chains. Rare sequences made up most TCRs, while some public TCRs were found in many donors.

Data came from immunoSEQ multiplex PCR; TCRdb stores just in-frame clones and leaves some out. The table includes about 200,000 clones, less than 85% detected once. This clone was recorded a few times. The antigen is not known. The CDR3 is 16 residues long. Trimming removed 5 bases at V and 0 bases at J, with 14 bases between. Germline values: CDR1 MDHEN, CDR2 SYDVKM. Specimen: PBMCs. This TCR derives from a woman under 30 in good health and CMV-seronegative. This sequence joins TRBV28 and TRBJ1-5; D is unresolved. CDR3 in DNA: TGTGCCAGCAGTGCTCAACGTGGGATTAGCAATCAGCCCCAGCATTTT. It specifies CASSAQRGISNQPQHF.